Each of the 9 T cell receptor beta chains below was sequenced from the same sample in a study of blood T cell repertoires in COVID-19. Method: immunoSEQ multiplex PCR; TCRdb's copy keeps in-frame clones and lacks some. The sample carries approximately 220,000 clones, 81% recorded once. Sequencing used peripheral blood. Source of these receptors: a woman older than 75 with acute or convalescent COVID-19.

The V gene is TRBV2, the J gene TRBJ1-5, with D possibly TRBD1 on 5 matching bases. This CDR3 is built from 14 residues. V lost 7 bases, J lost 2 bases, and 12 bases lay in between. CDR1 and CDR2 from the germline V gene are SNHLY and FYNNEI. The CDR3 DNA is TGTGCCAGCACCTCCTCGGGGGGCAATCAGCCCCAGCATTTT. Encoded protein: CASTSSGGNQPQHF. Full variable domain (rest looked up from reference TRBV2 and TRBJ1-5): EPEVTQTPSHQVTQMGQEVILRCVPISNHLYFYWYRQILGQKVEFLVSFYNNEISEKSEIFDDQFSVERPDGSNFTLKIRSTKLEDSAMYFCASTSSGGNQPQHFGDGTRLSIL.

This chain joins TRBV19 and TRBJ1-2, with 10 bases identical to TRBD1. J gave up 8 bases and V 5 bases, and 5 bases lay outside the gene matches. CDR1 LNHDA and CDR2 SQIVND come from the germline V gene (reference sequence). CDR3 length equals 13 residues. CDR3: CASSFGTGEGYTF. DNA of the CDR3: TGTGCCAGTAGTTTCGGGACAGGGGAAGGCTACACCTTC.

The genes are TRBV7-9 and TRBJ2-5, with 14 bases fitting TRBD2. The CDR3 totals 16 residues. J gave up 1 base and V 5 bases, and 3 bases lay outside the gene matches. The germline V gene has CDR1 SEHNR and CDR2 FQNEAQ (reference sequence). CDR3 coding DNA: TGTGCCAGCAGCCAAGGACTAGCGGGGGGCCAAGAGACCCAGTACTTC. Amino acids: CASSQGLAGGQETQYF.

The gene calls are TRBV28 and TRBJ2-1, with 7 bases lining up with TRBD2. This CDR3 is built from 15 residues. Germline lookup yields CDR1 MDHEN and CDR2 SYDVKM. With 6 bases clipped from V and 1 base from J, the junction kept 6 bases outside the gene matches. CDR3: CASRPQRESYNEQFF. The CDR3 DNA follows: TGTGCCAGCAGACCCCAGCGGGAATCCTACAATGAGCAGTTCTTC.

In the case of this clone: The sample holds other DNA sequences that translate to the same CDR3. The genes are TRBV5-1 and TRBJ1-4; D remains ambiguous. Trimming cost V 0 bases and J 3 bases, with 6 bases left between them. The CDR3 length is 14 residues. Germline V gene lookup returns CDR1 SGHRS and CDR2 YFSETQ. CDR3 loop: CASSLGASNEKLFF. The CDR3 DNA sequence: TGCGCCAGCAGCTTGGGGGCGTCTAATGAAAAACTGTTTTTT.

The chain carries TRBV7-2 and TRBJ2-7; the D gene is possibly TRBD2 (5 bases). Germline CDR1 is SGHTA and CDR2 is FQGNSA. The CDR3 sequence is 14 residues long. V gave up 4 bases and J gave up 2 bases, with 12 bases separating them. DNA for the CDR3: TGTGCCAGCAGCTCTCGGACGGGAACCTACGAGCAGTACTTC. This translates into CASSSRTGTYEQYF.

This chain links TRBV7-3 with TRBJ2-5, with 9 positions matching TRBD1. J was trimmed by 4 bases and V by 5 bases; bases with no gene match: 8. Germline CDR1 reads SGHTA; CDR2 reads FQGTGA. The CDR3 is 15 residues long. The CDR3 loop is CASSIGQGNSETQYF. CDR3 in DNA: TGTGCCAGCAGCATCGGACAGGGGAATTCAGAGACCCAGTACTTC.

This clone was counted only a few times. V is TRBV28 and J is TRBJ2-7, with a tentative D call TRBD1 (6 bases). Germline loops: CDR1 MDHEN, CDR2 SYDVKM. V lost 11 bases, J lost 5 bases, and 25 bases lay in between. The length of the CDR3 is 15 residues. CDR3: CALQDSKGSPDEQYF. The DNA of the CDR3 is TGTGCCCTCCAGGACAGTAAGGGTTCGCCGGACGAGCAGTACTTC.

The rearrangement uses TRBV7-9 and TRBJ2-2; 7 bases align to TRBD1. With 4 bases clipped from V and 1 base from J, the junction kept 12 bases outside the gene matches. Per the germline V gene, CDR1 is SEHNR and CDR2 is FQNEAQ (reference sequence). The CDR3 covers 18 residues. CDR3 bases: TGTGCCAGCAGCTCCCAAGCCTTTGACAGGGTGAACACCGGGGAGCTGTTTTTT. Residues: CASSSQAFDRVNTGELFF.